This T cell receptor (beta chain) appears in the sequencing data of a study of CD8+ T cells in alopecia areata. Study observations and caveats: TCR sharing across patients was less clear than in mice, possibly HLA-related. Normal scalp showed lower clonality than lesional scalp, especially alopecia totalis/universalis. One nonresponder leaves baseline CD8+ expansion's link to response uncertain.

Looked up from germline, CDR1 is SGHNT and CDR2 is YYREEE (reference sequence). Between the trimmed V and J ends, which lost 1 base and 3 bases, there was a span of 16 bases. CDR3 length: 16 residues. The sample holds a few counts of this clone. What it binds is unknown. Extraction and reverse transcription of RNA yielded cDNA as the sequencing template. Data came from immunoSEQ multiplex PCR; TCRdb stores just in-frame clones and leaves some out. The sample has about 180,000 clones; 40% to 55% are singletons. Treatment here: oral pan-JAK inhibitor, 5-10 mg twice daily. This receptor was obtained from a human donor with alopecia areata. The chain combines TRBV5-4 with TRBJ1-1, with D uncertain. The starting material was CD8+ T cells sorted from blood, obtained at week 52, from a patient treated with tofacitinib. CDR3: CASSLFSGIGDTEAFF. The CDR3 nucleotides are TGTGCCAGCAGCTTGTTCTCCGGGATCGGGGACACTGAAGCTTTCTTT.